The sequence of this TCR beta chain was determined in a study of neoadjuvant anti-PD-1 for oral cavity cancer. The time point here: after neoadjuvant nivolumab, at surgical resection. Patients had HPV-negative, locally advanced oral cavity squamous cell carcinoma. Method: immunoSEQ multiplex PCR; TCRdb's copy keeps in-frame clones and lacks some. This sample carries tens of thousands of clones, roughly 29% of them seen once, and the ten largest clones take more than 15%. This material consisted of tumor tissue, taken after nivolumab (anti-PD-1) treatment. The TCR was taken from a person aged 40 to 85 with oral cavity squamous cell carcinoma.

Here the CDR3 reads CASSLPDYGYTF. The CDR3 DNA is TGCGCCAGCAGTCTTCCGGATTATGGCTACACCTTC. The chain couples TRBV5-1 to TRBJ1-2; no clear D. The V and J ends lost 5 bases and 5 bases respectively, with 10 bases between them. Germline CDR1 and CDR2: SGHRS and YFSETQ. The CDR3 consists of 12 residues.